This T cell receptor (beta chain) emerged from a study of T cell responses to AZD1222 COVID-19 vaccine. Whole-study results and caveats: Nearly half of unique spike-specific TCRs reportedly avoided B.1.351 and B.1.1.7 mutated regions. An increase in Spike-specific TCR breadth and depth was observed after two AZD1222 doses.

Clones were read by immunoSEQ multiplex PCR, and TCRdb kept only the in-frame ones, dropping some. The sample yields tens of thousands of clones, roughly nine tenths seen once. Pooling was applied to second doses at about 4 or about 12 weeks. V was cut by 5 bases and J by 1 base, with 8 bases left in between. The germline V gene has CDR1 SGHTA and CDR2 FQGTGA. The CDR3 is 13 residues long. Points on this clone: Its antigen is undetermined.

The chain employs TRBV7-3 and TRBJ1-1, with D unresolved. The sample was peripheral blood, taken 28 days after the second AZD1222 dose. The TCR comes from an adult who received the AZD1222 COVID-19 vaccine. The CDR3: CASSPTRNTEAFF. The CDR3 DNA follows: TGTGCCAGCAGCCCCACACGGAACACTGAAGCTTTCTTT.